The next 21 T cell receptor beta chains were all read from a single sample in a study of PD-1 blockade in mismatch repair-deficient tumors. TCRdb's copy holds only in-frame clones and misses some; the assay was immunoSEQ multiplex PCR. This table holds about 100,000 clones, under 90% found once. The source material was peripheral blood, sampled 36 weeks after starting pembrolizumab. Receptors were obtained from an adult with mismatch repair-deficient cancer.

J is TRBJ1-2 and V is TRBV25-1; 7 bases align to TRBD1. V was pared by 6 bases and J by 2 bases, with 9 bases of the junction left unmatched. Germline V gives CDR1 MGHDK, CDR2 SYGVNS. The CDR3 spans 15 residues. CDR3 bases: TGTGCCAGCAGCCCGAGGGGACAGCTGAACTATGGCTACACCTTC. Its protein is CASSPRGQLNYGYTF.

The genes are TRBV19 and TRBJ2-7; D may be TRBD2 (7 bases). The germline CDR1 and CDR2 sequences are LNHDA and SQIVND (reference sequence). Trimming removed 7 bases from V and 3 bases from J, with 19 bases in between. The CDR3 length is 15 residues. The CDR3: CASKRSAGAIYEQYF. CDR3 coding DNA: TGTGCCAGTAAACGGTCGGCGGGGGCCATCTACGAGCAGTACTTC.

This rearrangement joins TRBV15 to TRBJ2-2; the D is unclear. Germline V lookup: CDR1 LNHNV, CDR2 YYDKDF (reference sequence). Trimming removed 3 bases at V and 4 bases at J, with 9 bases between. CDR3 size: 14 residues. The CDR3 nucleotides are TGTGCCACCAGCAGGGTGGGAAGCACCGGGGAGCTGTTTTTT. It specifies CATSRVGSTGELFF.

The chain combines TRBV4-3 with TRBJ1-3; 7 bases match TRBD1. The junction had 6 bases not matched to a gene; V was cut back by 1 base and J by 6 bases. The CDR3 totals 15 residues. Germline V gene sequence: CDR1 LGHNA, CDR2 YSLEER. The CDR3 loop is CASSQAQGTENTIYF. CDR3 coding DNA: TGCGCCAGCAGCCAAGCCCAGGGGACAGAAAACACCATATATTTT.

This sequence joins TRBV9 and TRBJ1-3, with D perhaps TRBD1 (5 bases). Trimming removed 2 bases from V and 1 base from J, with 10 bases in between. Germline values: CDR1 SGDLS, CDR2 YYNGEE. The CDR3 has 15 amino acids. CDR3 sequence: CASSVSGGSGNTIYF. The CDR3 region has the DNA TGTGCCAGCAGCGTCTCCGGGGGTTCTGGAAACACCATATATTTT.

The V and J genes are TRBV18 and TRBJ2-1; 7 nucleotides align to TRBD2. The V and J ends lost 3 bases and 3 bases, in that order; junction bases with no gene match: 2. Germline V gene sequence: CDR1 KGHSH, CDR2 LQKENI. The CDR3 spans 14 residues. CDR3 amino acids: CASSPPGGYNEQFF. For the CDR3, the DNA is TGTGCCAGCTCACCCCCGGGAGGCTACAATGAGCAGTTCTTC.

J is TRBJ2-7 and V is TRBV4-2, with 11 bases identical to TRBD2. The junction had 12 bases not matched to a gene; V was cut back by 2 bases and J by 6 bases. Germline CDR1 and CDR2: LGHNA and YNFKEQ. The CDR3 is 17 residues long. The CDR3 DNA follows: TGTGCCAGCAGCCAACCAAAGGTGGTAGCGGGAGGGGGCGAGCAGTACTTC. It specifies CASSQPKVVAGGGEQYF.

The CDR3 DNA reads as TGTGCCAGCAGTCCCCGTTATGGCTACACCTTC. It specifies CASSPRYGYTF. The V call is TRBV6-5, the J call TRBJ1-2, with D hard to call. V was shortened by 5 bases and J by 5 bases, with 6 bases between the two germline ends. The CDR3 is made up of 11 amino acids. Per germline, CDR1 MNHEY and CDR2 SVGAGI.

The V gene is TRBV18, the J gene TRBJ1-3, with unresolved D. Looked up from germline, CDR1 is KGHSH and CDR2 is LQKENI. Trimming took 3 bases from V and 0 from J, leaving 6 bases between them. The CDR3 is 14 residues long. The CDR3 DNA sequence: TGTGCCAGCTCACCCGGACGCTCTGGAAACACCATATATTTT. Protein product: CASSPGRSGNTIYF.

Remarks on this clone: The same CDR3 arises from other DNA sequences in this sample as well. CDR3 loop: CASSLDTGDQPQHF. DNA of the CDR3: TGCGCCAGCAGCTTGGATACAGGGGATCAGCCCCAGCATTTT. This rearrangement joins TRBV5-1 to TRBJ1-5, with 7 bases lining up with TRBD1. The CDR3 is made up of 14 amino acids. From germline, CDR1 is SGHRS and CDR2 YFSETQ. V was pared by 0 bases and J by 5 bases, with 2 bases of the junction left unmatched.

V gene TRBV25-1 combines with J gene TRBJ2-7; perhaps D is TRBD1 or TRBD2 (5 bases each). The CDR3 is made up of 15 amino acids. CDR1 is MGHDK and CDR2 is SYGVNS in the germline V gene. V lost 2 bases and J lost 3, with 14 bases in between. CDR3 nucleotides: TGTGCCAGCAGTGAAGGTCCCGGGGCCCTCTACGAGCAGTACTTC. It yields the protein CASSEGPGALYEQYF.

The chain has TRBV7-3 and TRBJ1-1; D gene ambiguous. V lost 2 bases to trimming and J lost 8 bases, with 12 bases between them. The CDR3 has 13 amino acids. The germline gives CDR1 SGHTA, CDR2 FQGTGA. CDR3 DNA sequence: TGTGCCAGCAGCTTAGACTCGTTTAGGGAAGCTTTCTTT. Protein product: CASSLDSFREAFF.

This clone was seen once. The chain has TRBV18 and TRBJ2-5; 7 nucleotides line up with TRBD2. CDR1 is KGHSH, CDR2 LQKENI, per germline. The CDR3 length is 16 residues. The junction had 15 bases not matched to a gene; V was cut back by 6 bases and J by 5 bases. This CDR3 reads CASSPSRTSVAETQYF. The CDR3 DNA reads as TGTGCCAGCTCCCCCTCAAGAACTAGCGTAGCCGAGACCCAGTACTTC. Full variable domain (remainder filled in from reference TRBV18 and TRBJ2-5): NAGVMQNPRHLVRRRGQEARLRCSPMKGHSHVYWYRQLPEEGLKFMVYLQKENIIDESGMPKERFSAEFPKEGPSILRIQQVVRGDSAAYFCASSPSRTSVAETQYFGPGTRLLVL.

J is TRBJ1-1 and V is TRBV2; no firm D call. This CDR3 is built from 13 residues. Germline lookup yields CDR1 SNHLY and CDR2 FYNNEI. Trimming left V 8 bases short and J 1 base short, with 11 bases between. CDR3 region: CASGTGKNTEAFF. The DNA of the CDR3 is TGTGCCAGCGGAACCGGGAAGAACACTGAAGCTTTCTTT.

This clone was seen a few times. The chain is built from TRBV18 and TRBJ2-3; 10 nucleotides line up with TRBD2. The CDR3 runs to 16 residues. J was trimmed by 0 bases and V by 6 bases; bases with no gene match: 6. The germline gives CDR1 KGHSH, CDR2 LQKENI. CDR3 amino acids: CASSPRTSGSTDTQYF. DNA of the CDR3: TGTGCCAGCTCTCCGAGGACTAGCGGTAGCACAGATACGCAGTATTTT.

The rearrangement uses TRBV6-6 and TRBJ2-3; TRBD2 matches 13 bases. The CDR3 covers 15 residues. The germline V gene encodes CDR1 MNHNY and CDR2 SVGAGI (reference sequence). Trimming at V came to 4 bases and at J to 6 bases, leaving 4 bases not matched to a gene. In DNA form, the CDR3 reads TGTGCCAGCAGTTGGACTAGCGGGAGAATGGATACGCAGTATTTT. This sequence encodes CASSWTSGRMDTQYF.

The chain combines TRBV19 with TRBJ1-1; 7 bases map to TRBD1. CDR3 length equals 15 residues. V was clipped by 4 bases and J by 1 base; unmatched bases: 6. CDR1 is LNHDA and CDR2 is SQIVND in the germline V gene (reference sequence). CDR3 DNA sequence: TGTGCCAGTAGTACCAGGGACAGTGGGAACACTGAAGCTTTCTTT. This translates into CASSTRDSGNTEAFF.

V and J are TRBV11-3 and TRBJ2-3, with D possibly TRBD2 on 6 matching bases. Deletions cut 7 bases from V and 4 bases from J, with 18 bases between. This CDR3 contains 15 residues. Germline V gives CDR1 SGHNT, CDR2 YENEEA. The CDR3 coding sequence is TGTGCCAGCACCCCCGTGGGAGGTGGGGCAGATACGCAGTATTTT. Protein sequence: CASTPVGGGADTQYF.

V usage is TRBV18 and J usage is TRBJ2-1; D unclear. The CDR3 is 12 residues long. Germline CDR1 and CDR2: KGHSH and LQKENI. Between the trimmed V and J ends, which lost 2 bases and 9 bases, there was a span of 8 bases. The CDR3 is CASSPFRVEQFF. The CDR3, as DNA: TGTGCCAGCTCACCATTTCGGGTTGAGCAGTTCTTC.

The V gene is TRBV7-6, the J gene TRBJ2-1, with D uncertain. Germline CDR1 reads SGHVS; CDR2 reads FNYEAQ. V gave up 5 bases and J gave up 5 bases, with 16 bases separating them. The CDR3 has 15 residues. CDR3 amino acids: CASSPRLGNDNEQFF. Here the CDR3 DNA reads TGTGCCAGCAGCCCTCGGCTAGGGAATGACAATGAGCAGTTCTTC.

The chain combines TRBV19 with TRBJ2-7; D assignment may be TRBD1 or TRBD2 (5 bases each). Germline V gene sequence: CDR1 LNHDA, CDR2 SQIVND (reference sequence). Trimming removed 5 bases at V and 0 bases at J, with 11 bases between. The CDR3 is made up of 14 amino acids. The CDR3 region has the DNA TGTGCCAGTAGTGACGAGGGGAGCTCCTACGAGCAGTACTTC. This sequence encodes CASSDEGSSYEQYF.